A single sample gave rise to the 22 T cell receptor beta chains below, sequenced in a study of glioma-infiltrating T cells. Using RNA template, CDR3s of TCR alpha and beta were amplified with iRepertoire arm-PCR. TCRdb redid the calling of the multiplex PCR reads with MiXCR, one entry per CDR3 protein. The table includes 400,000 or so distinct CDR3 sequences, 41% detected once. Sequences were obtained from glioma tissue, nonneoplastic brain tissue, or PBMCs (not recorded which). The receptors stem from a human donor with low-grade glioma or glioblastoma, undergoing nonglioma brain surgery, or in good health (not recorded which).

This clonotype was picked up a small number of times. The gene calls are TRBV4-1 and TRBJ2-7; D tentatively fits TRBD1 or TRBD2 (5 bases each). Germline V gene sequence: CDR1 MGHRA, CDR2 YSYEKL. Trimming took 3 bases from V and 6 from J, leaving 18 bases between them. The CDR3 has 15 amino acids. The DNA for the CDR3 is TGCGCCAGCAGCCAGAACGGACTGGGGACCTGCGAGCAGTACTTC. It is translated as CASSQNGLGTCEQYF.

The CDR3 is CASSIYGTESNQPQHF. The DNA of the CDR3 is TGTGCCAGTAGTATATATGGGACAGAAAGCAATCAGCCCCAGCATTTT. J is TRBJ1-5 and V is TRBV19; the match to TRBD1 covers 7 bases. The CDR3 has 16 residues. CDR1 is LNHDA, CDR2 SQIVND, per germline (reference sequence). J lost 1 base, V lost 2 bases, and 5 bases had no gene match. The full variable domain, its missing parts supplied by reference TRBV19 and TRBJ1-5, is DGGITQSPKYLFRKEGQNVTLSCEQNLNHDAMYWYRQDPGQGLRLIYYSQIVNDFQKGDIAEGYSVSREKKESFPLTVTSAQKNPTAFYLCASSIYGTESNQPQHFGDGTRLSIL.

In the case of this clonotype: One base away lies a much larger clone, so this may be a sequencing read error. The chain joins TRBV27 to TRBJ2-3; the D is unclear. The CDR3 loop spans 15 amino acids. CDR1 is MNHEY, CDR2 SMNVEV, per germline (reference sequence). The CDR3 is CGSSLSPNAGDTQYF. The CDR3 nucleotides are TGTGGCAGCAGTTTATCGCCAAATGCTGGAGATACGCAGTATTTT.

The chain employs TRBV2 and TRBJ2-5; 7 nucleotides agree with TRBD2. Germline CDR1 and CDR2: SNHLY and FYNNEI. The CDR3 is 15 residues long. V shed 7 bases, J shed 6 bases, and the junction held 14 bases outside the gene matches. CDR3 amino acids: CASTGVLRESKTQYF. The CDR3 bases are TGTGCCAGCACCGGGGTACTGCGGGAGAGTAAGACCCAGTACTTC.

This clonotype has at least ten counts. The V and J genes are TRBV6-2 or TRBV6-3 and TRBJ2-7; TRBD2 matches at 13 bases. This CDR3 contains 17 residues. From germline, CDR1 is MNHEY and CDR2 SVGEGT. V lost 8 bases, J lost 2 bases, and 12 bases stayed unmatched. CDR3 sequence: CASRTAGTSGKPYEQYF. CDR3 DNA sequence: TGTGCCAGCCGGACAGCCGGGACTAGCGGGAAACCCTACGAGCAGTACTTC.

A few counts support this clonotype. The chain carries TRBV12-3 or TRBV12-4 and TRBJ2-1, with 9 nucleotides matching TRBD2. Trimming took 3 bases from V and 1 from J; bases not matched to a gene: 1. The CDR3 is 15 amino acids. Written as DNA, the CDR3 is TGTGCCAGCAGTTTCCTAGCGGGGTCCTACAATGAGCAGTTCTTC. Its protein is CASSFLAGSYNEQFF.

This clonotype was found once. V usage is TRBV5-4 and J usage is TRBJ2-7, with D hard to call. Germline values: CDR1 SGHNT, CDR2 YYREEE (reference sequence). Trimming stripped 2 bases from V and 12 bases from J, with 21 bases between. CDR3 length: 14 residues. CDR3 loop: CASSLAWRDPSRYF. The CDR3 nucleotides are TGTGCCAGCAGCTTAGCGTGGCGCGACCCCTCGCGGTACTTC.

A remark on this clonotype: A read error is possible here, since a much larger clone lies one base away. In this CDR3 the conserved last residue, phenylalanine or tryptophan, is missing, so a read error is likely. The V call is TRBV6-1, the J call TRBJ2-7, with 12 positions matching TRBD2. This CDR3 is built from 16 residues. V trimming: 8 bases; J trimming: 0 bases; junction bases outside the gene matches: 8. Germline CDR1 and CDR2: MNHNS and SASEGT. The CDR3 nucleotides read TGTGCCAGCCTGACTAGCGGGAGCATTATCTCCTACGAGCAGTACTTA. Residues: CASLTSGSIISYEQYL.

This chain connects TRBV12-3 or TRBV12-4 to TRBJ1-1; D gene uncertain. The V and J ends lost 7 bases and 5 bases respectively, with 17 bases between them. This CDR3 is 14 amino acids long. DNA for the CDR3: TGTGCCAGCAACTGGGAGGGAGTAGGAACTGAAGCTTTCTTT. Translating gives CASNWEGVGTEAFF.

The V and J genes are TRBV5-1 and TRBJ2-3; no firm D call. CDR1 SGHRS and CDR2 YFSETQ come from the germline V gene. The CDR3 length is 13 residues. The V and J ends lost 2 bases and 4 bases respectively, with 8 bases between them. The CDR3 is CASSFAPPDTQYF. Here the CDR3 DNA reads TGCGCCAGCAGCTTTGCCCCCCCAGATACGCAGTATTTT.

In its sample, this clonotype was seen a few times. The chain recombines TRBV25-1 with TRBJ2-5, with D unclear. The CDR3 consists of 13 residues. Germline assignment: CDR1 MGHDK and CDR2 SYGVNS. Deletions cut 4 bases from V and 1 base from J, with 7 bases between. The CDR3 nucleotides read TGTGCCAGCAGTGGCAATTTCCAAGAGACCCAGTACTTC. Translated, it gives CASSGNFQETQYF.

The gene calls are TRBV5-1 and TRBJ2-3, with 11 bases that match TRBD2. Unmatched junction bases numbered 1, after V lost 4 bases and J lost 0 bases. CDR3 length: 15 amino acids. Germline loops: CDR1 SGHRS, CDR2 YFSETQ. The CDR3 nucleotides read TGCGCCAGCAGCACTAGCGGGAGTAGCACAGATACGCAGTATTTT. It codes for CASSTSGSSTDTQYF.

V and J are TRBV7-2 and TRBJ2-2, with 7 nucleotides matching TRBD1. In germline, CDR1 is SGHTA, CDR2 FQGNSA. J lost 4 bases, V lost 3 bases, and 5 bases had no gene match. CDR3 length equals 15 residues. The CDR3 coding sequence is TGTGCCAGCAGCTTTAGGACAGGCTCCACCGGGGAGCTGTTTTTT. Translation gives CASSFRTGSTGELFF.

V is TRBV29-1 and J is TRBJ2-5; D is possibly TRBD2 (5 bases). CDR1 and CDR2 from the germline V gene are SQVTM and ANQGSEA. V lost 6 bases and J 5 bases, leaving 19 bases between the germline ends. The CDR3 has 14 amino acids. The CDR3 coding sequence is TGCAGCGTAGGCTGGGGTGAGGGCTCGGAGACCCAGTACTTC. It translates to CSVGWGEGSETQYF.

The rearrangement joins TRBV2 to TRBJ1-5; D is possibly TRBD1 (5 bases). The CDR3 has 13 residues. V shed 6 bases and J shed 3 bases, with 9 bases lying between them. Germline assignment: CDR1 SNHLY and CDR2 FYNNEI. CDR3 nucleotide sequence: TGTGCCAGCAGGGCGGGGCCCAATCAGCCCCAGCATTTT. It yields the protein CASRAGPNQPQHF.

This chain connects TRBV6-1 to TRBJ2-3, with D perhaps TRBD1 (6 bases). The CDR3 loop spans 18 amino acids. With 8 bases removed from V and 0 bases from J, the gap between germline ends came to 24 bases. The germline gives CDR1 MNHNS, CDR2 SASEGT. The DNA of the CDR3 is TGTGCCAGCCGTTTACAGGGACCGCCACTCCTTAGCACAGATACGCAGTATTTT. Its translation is CASRLQGPPLLSTDTQYF.

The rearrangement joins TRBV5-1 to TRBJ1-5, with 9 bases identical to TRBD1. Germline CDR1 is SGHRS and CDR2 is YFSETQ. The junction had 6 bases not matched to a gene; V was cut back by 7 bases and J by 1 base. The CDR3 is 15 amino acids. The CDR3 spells CASGQQGASNQPQHF. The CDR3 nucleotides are TGCGCCAGCGGTCAACAGGGGGCCAGCAATCAGCCCCAGCATTTT.

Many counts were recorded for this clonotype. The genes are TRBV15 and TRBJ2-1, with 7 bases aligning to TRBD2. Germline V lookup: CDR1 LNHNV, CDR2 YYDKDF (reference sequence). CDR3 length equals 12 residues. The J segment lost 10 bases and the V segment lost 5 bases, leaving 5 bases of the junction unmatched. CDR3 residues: CATSPRGGEQFF. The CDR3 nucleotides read TGTGCCACCAGCCCTAGGGGAGGGGAGCAGTTCTTC.

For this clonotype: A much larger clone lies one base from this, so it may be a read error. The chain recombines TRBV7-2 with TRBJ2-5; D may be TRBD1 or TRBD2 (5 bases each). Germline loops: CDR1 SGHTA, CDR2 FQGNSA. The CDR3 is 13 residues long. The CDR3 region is CASSPGPQGTQYF. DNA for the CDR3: TGTGCCAGCAGCCCGGGGCCTCAAGGGACCCAGTACTTC.

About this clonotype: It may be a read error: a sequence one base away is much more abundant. The DNA for the CDR3 is TGTGCCAGCAGTGAGGGGACTAGCGGAATGAATGAGCAGTACTTC. As protein: CASSEGTSGMNEQYF. The genes are TRBV27 and TRBJ2-7; 11 bases match TRBD2. Germline loops: CDR1 MNHEY, CDR2 SMNVEV (reference sequence). The CDR3 extends over 15 amino acids. Germline trimming cut 5 bases from V and 7 bases from J; bases unmatched to any gene: 10.

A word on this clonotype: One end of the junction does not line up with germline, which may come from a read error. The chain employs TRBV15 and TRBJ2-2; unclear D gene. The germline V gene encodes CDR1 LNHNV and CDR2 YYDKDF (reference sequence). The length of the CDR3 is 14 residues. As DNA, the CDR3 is TGTGCCACCAGCAACCGACCGAACACCGGGCAGCTGTTTTTT. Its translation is CATSNRPNTGQLFF.

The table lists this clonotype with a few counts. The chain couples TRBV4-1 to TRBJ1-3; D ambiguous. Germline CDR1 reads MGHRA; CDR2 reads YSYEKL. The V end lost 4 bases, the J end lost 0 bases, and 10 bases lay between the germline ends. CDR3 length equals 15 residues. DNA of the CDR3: TGCGCCAGCAGCCGAGACATGTTCTCTGGAAACACCATATATTTT. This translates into CASSRDMFSGNTIYF.